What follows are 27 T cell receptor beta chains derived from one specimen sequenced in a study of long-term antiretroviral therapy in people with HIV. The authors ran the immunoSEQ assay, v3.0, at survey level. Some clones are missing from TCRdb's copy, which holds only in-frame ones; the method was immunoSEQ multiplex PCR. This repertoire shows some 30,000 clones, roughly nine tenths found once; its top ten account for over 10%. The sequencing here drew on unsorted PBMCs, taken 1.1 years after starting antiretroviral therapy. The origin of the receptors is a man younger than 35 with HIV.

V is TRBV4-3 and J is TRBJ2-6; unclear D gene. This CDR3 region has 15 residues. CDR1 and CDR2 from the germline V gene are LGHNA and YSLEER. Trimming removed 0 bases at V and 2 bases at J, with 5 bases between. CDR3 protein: CASSQDQTGANVLTF. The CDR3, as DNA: TGCGCCAGCAGCCAAGATCAAACTGGGGCCAACGTCCTGACTTTC.

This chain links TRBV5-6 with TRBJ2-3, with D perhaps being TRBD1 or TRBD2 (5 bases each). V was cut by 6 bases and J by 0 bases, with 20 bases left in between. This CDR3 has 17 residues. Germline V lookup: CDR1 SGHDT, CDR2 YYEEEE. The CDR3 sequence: CASKPLSGGPSTDTQYF. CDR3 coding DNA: TGTGCCAGCAAACCTCTCTCTGGGGGACCAAGCACAGATACGCAGTATTTT.

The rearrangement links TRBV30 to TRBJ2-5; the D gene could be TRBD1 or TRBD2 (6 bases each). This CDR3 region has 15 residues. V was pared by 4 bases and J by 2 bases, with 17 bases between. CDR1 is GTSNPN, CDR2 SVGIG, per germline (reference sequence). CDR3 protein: CAWNLGGGPQETQYF. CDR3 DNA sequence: TGTGCCTGGAACCTTGGAGGGGGACCACAAGAGACCCAGTACTTC.

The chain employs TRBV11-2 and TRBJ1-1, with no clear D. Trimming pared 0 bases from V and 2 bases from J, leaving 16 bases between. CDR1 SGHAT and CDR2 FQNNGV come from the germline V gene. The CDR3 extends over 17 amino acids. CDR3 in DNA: TGTGCCAGCAGCTTAGATCGGTTACAGATCTTAAACACTGAAGCTTTCTTT. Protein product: CASSLDRLQILNTEAFF.

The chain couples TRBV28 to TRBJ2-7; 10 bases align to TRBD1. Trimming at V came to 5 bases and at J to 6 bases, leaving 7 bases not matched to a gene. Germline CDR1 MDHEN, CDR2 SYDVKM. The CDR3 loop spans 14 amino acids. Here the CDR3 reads CASSPWDRGSEQYF. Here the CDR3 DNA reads TGTGCCAGCAGTCCATGGGACAGGGGTTCCGAGCAGTACTTC.

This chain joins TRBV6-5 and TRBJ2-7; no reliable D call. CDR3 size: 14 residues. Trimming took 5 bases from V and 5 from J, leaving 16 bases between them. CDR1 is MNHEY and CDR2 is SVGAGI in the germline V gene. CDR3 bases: TGTGCCAGCAGTCGTCTCCAGCTGGTGAACGAGCAGTACTTC. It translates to CASSRLQLVNEQYF.

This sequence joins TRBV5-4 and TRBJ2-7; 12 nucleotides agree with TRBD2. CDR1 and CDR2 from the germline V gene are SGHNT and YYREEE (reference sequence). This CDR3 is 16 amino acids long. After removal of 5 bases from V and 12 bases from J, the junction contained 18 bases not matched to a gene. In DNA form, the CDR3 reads TGTGCCAGCAGGGCCTGGGGAGAGACTAGCGGGGGAAGGAGGTACTTC. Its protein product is CASRAWGETSGGRRYF.

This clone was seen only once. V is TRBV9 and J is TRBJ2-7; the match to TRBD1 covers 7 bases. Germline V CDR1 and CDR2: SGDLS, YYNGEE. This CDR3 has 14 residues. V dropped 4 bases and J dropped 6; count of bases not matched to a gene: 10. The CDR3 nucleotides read TGTGCCAGCAGCCCCGCGACAGGGTCGGGCGAGCAGTACTTC. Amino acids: CASSPATGSGEQYF. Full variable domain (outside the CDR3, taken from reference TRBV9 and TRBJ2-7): DSGVTQTPKHLITATGQRVTLRCSPRSGDLSVYWYQQSLDQGLQFLIQYYNGEERAKGNILERFSAQQFPDLHSELNLSSLELGDSALYFCASSPATGSGEQYFGPGTRLTVT.

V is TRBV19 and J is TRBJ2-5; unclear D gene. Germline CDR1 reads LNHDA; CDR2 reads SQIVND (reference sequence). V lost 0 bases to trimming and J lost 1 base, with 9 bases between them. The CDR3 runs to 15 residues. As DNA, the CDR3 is TGTGCCAGTAGTATAGAACATACCCTCCAAGAGACCCAGTACTTC. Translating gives CASSIEHTLQETQYF.

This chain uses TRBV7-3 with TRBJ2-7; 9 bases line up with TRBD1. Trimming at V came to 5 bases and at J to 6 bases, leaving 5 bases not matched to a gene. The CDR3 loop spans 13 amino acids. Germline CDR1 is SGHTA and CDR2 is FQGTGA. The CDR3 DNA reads TGTGCCAGCAGCCTGACAGGGGGTTCCGAGCAGTACTTC. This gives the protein CASSLTGGSEQYF.

The CDR3 protein is CASSLQSNEKLFF. CDR3 nucleotides: TGCGCCAGCAGCTTACAGTCTAATGAAAAACTGTTTTTT. V usage is TRBV5-1 and J usage is TRBJ1-4; D remains ambiguous. There are 13 residues in the CDR3. V was clipped by 2 bases and J by 3 bases, with 5 bases between them. CDR1 is SGHRS, CDR2 YFSETQ, per germline.

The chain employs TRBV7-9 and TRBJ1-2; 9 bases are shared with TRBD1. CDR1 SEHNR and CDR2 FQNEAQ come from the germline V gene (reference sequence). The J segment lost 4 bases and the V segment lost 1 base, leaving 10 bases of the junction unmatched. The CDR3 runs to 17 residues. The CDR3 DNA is TGTGCCAGCAGCTTAGACAGAGGGACAGGGTACAGCTATGGCTACACCTTC. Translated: CASSLDRGTGYSYGYTF.

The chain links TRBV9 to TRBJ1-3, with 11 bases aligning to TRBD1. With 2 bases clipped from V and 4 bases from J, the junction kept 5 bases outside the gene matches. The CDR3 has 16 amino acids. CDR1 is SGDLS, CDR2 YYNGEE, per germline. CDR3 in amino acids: CASSVGQGATGNTIYF. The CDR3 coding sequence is TGTGCCAGCAGCGTCGGACAGGGGGCAACCGGAAACACCATATATTTT. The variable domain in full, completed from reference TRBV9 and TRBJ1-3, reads DSGVTQTPKHLITATGQRVTLRCSPRSGDLSVYWYQQSLDQGLQFLIQYYNGEERAKGNILERFSAQQFPDLHSELNLSSLELGDSALYFCASSVGQGATGNTIYFGEGSWLTVV.

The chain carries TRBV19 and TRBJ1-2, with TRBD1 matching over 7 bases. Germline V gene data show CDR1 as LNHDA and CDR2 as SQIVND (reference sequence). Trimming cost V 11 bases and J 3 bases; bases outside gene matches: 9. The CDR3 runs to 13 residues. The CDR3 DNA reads TGTGCCGGAAAGGGGGCGCTGGACTATGGCTACACCTTC. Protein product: CAGKGALDYGYTF.

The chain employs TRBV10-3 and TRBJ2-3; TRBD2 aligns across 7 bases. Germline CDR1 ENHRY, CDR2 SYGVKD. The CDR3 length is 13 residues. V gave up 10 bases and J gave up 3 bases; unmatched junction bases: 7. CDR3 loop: CATWGEGTDTQYF. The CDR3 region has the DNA TGTGCCACCTGGGGGGAGGGAACAGATACGCAGTATTTT.

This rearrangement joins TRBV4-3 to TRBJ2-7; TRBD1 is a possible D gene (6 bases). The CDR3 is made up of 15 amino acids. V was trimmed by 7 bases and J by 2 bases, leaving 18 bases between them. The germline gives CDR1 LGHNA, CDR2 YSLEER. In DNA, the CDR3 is TGCGCCAGCAAAACCGACAGGAGTGGGACCTACGAGCAGTACTTC. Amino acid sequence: CASKTDRSGTYEQYF.

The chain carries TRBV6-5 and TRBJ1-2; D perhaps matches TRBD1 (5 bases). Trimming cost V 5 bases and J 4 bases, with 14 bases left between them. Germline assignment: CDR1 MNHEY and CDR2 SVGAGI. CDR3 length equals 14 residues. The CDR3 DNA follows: TGTGCCAGCAGTGTCGTCGGGGGTGGCTATGGCTACACCTTC. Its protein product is CASSVVGGGYGYTF.

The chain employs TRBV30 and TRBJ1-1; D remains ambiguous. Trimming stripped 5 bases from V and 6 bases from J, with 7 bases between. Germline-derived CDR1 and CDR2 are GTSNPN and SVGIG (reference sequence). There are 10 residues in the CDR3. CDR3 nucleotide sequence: TGTGCCTGGCGGAGCGCTGAAGCTTTCTTT. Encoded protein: CAWRSAEAFF.

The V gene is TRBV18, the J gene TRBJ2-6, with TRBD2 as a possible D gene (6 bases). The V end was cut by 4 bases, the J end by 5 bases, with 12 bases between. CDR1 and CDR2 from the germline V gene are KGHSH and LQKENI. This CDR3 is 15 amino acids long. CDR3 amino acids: CASSQGTLWANVLTF. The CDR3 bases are TGTGCCAGCTCACAGGGGACTCTCTGGGCCAACGTCCTGACTTTC.

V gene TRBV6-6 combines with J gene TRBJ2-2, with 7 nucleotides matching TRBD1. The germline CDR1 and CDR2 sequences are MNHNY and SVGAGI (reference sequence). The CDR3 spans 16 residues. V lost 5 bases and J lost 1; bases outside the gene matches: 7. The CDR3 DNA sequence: TGTGCCAGCAGTCCGGCCGGGACAGAGAACACCGGGGAGCTGTTTTTT. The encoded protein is CASSPAGTENTGELFF.

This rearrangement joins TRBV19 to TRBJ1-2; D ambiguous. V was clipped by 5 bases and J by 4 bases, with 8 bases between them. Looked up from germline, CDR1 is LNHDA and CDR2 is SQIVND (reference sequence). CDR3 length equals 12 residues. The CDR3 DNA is TGTGCCAGTAGTCAGCTTCTCTATGGCTACACCTTC. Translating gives CASSQLLYGYTF.

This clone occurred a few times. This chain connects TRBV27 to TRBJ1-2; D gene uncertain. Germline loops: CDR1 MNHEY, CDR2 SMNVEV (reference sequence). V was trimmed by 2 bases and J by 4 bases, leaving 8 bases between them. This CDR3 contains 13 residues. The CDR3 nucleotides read TGTGCCAGCAGTTTAACGGGCGCCTATGGCTACACCTTC. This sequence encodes CASSLTGAYGYTF.

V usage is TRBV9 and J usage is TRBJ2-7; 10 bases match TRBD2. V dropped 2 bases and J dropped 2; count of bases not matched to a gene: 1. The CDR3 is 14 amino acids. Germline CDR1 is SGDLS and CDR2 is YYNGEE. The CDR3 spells CASSVGLAAYEQYF. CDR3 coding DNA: TGTGCCAGCAGCGTCGGACTAGCGGCCTACGAGCAGTACTTC.

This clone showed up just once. The CDR3 region is CASSRGLAGFQGTQYF. The CDR3 region has the DNA TGTGCCAGTAGTCGGGGACTAGCGGGGTTTCAGGGTACGCAGTATTTT. V and J are TRBV19 and TRBJ2-3; 13 bases are shared with TRBD2. There are 16 residues in the CDR3. Germline loops: CDR1 LNHDA, CDR2 SQIVND (reference sequence). Trimming took 5 bases from V and 8 from J; bases not matched to a gene: 10.

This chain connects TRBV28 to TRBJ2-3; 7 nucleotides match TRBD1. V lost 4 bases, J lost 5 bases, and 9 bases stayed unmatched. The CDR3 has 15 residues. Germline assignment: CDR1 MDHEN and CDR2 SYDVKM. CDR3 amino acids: CASSSGTAGRDTQYF. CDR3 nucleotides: TGTGCCAGCAGTTCCGGGACAGCAGGACGAGATACGCAGTATTTT. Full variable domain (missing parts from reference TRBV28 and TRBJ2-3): DVKVTQSSRYLVKRTGEKVFLECVQDMDHENMFWYRQDPGLGLRLIYFSYDVKMKEKGDIPEGYSVSREKKERFSLILESASTNQTSMYLCASSSGTAGRDTQYFGPGTRLTVL.

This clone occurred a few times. The DNA of the CDR3 is TGTGCCAGCAGCCAAGAGGGGTTTGACTCAGTCACCGGGGAGCTGTTTTTT. Translated: CASSQEGFDSVTGELFF. This chain links TRBV4-2 with TRBJ2-2; D uncertain. Trimming stripped 0 bases from V and 4 bases from J, with 15 bases between. Germline V gene data show CDR1 as LGHNA and CDR2 as YNFKEQ. The CDR3 is 17 amino acids.

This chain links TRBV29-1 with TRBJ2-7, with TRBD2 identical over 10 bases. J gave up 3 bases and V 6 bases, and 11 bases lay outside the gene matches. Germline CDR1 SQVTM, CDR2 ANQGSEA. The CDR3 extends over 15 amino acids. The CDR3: CSVQPSGGGIYEQYF. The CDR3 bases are TGCAGCGTGCAACCTAGCGGGGGAGGAATCTACGAGCAGTACTTC.